Sequencing of this T cell receptor (beta chain) was carried out in a study of blood T cell repertoires in COVID-19. As for the study in general: In each case, the material was cDNA or gDNA derived from T cells, B-cell-depleted T cells, or PBMCs.

Original processing notes: How many nucleated cells were present was estimated from reference gene primer amplification. Using immunoSEQ multiplex PCR, the repertoire was profiled, and TCRdb retains in-frame clones only, with some absent. V, J and clone size reflect that table, while D and trimming were determined from the DNA. The sample holds 400,000 to 500,000 clones, about 88% seen once. Trimming stripped 0 bases from V and 5 bases from J, with 13 bases between. In germline, CDR1 is LGHDT, CDR2 YNNKEL (reference sequence). The CDR3 is 15 amino acids. Donors were grouped by their self-reported clinical history.

The chain links TRBV3-1 (or the pseudogene TRBV3-2) to TRBJ1-2; D may be TRBD1 (5 bases). Sequencing was carried out using PBMCs or T cells enriched from blood (not recorded which). This receptor was obtained from a woman between 18 and 29 years old who had been exposed to COVID-19. The DNA for the CDR3 is TGTGCCAGCAGCCAAGAACAGGTCGTATGGTATGGCTACACCTTC. This encodes CASSQEQVVWYGYTF.